This T cell receptor beta chain is drawn from a study of T cell responses to AZD1222 COVID-19 vaccine. Study-wide results and caveats: Repertoire sampling was restricted to post-peak T cell response timepoints.

TCRdb keeps only in-frame clones here, not all; method: immunoSEQ multiplex PCR. The table lists roughly 100,000 clones, 89% of them singletons, with roughly 20% in the top ten. The germline V gene encodes CDR1 LGHNA and CDR2 YNFKEQ. Trimming cost V 1 base and J 7 bases; bases outside gene matches: 7. This CDR3 spans 17 amino acids. In its sample, this clone was seen many times. What it binds is not known. This TCR was sampled from an adult in good health. The material sequenced was peripheral blood, taken on day 0 of AZD1222 vaccination. The genes are TRBV4-2 and TRBJ2-2, with 12 bases lining up with TRBD2. The CDR3 DNA is TGTGCCAGCAGCCAAGCCCCTAGCGGGGGGGAACTCGGGGAGCTGTTTTTT. It codes for CASSQAPSGGELGELFF.